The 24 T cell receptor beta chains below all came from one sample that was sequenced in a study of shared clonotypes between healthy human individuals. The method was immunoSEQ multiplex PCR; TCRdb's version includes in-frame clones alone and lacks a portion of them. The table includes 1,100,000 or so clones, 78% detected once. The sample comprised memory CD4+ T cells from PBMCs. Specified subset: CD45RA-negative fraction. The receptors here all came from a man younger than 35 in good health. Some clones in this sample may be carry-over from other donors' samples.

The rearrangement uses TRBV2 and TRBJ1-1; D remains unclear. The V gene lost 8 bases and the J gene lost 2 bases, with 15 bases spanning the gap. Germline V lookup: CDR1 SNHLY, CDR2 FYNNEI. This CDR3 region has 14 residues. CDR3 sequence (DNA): TGTGCCAGCCAGGTCGAGATTCTTAACACTGAAGCTTTCTTT. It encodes CASQVEILNTEAFF.

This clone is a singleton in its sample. This chain's CDR3 is CASRFEGAGYEQYF. For the CDR3, the DNA is TGTGCCAGCAGGTTTGAGGGGGCGGGGTACGAGCAGTACTTC. V gene TRBV2 combines with J gene TRBJ2-7, with TRBD1 as a possible D gene (7 bases). The ends were cut back, 6 bases at V and 4 bases at J, with 16 bases in the middle. The CDR3 spans 14 residues. Germline V lookup: CDR1 SNHLY, CDR2 FYNNEI. Complete variable domain (other parts from reference TRBV2 and TRBJ2-7): EPEVTQTPSHQVTQMGQEVILRCVPISNHLYFYWYRQILGQKVEFLVSFYNNEISEKSEIFDDQFSVERPDGSNFTLKIRSTKLEDSAMYFCASRFEGAGYEQYFGPGTRLTVT.

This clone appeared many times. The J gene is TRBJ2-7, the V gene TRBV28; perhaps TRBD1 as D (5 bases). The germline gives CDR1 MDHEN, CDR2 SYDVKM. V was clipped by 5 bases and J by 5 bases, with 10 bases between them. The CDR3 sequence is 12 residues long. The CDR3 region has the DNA TGTGCCAGCAGTCCAGGGCGGCACGAGCAGTACTTC. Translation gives CASSPGRHEQYF.

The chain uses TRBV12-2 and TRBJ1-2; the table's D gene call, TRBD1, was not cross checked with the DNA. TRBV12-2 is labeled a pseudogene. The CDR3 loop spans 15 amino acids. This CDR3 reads CASRPIKTGGRGYTF. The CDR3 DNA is TGTGCAAGTCGCCCTATAAAAACAGGGGGCAGAGGCTACACCTTC.

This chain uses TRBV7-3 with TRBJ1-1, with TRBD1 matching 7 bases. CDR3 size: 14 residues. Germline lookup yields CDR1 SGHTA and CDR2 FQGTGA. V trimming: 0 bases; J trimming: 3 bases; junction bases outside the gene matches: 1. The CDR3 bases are TGTGCCAGCAGCTTAACCACAGGGGACACTGAAGCTTTCTTT. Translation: CASSLTTGDTEAFF.

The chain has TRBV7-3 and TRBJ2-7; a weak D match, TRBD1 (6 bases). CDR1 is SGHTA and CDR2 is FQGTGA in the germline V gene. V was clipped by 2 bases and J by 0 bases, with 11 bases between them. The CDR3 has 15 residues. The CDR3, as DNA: TGTGCCAGCAGCTTAGGGGGACAAAGCTCCTACGAGCAGTACTTC. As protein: CASSLGGQSSYEQYF.

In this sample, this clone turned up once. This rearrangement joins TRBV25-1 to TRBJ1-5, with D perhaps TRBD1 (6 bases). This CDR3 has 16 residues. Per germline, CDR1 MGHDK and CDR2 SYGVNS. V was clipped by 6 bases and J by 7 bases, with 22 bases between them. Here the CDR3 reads CASSGDGAGARQPQHF. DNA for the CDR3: TGTGCCAGCAGCGGGGACGGGGCAGGGGCACGGCAGCCCCAGCATTTT.

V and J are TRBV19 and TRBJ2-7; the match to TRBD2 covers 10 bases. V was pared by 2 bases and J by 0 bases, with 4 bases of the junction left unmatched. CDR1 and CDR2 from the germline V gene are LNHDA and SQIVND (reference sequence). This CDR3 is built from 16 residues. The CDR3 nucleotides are TGTGCCAGTAGTATATCGGGACTAGCGCACTCCTACGAGCAGTACTTC. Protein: CASSISGLAHSYEQYF.

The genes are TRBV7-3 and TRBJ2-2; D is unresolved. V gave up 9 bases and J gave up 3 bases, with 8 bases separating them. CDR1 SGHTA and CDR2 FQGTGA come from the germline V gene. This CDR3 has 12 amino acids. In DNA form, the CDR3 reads TGTGCCAGTGCGCGATACACCGGGGAGCTGTTTTTT. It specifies CASARYTGELFF. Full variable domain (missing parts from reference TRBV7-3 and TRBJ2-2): GAGVSQTPSNKVTEKGKYVELRCDPISGHTALYWYRQSLGQGPEFLIYFQGTGAADDSGLPNDRFFAVRPEGSVSTLKIQRTERGDSAVYLCASARYTGELFFGEGSRLTVL.

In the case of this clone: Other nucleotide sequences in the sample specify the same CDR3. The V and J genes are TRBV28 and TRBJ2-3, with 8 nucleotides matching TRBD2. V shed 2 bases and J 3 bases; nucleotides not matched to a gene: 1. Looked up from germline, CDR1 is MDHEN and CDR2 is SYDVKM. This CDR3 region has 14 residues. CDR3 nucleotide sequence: TGTGCCAGCAGTTTAGGCGGGAGGACAGATACGCAGTATTTT. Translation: CASSLGGRTDTQYF.

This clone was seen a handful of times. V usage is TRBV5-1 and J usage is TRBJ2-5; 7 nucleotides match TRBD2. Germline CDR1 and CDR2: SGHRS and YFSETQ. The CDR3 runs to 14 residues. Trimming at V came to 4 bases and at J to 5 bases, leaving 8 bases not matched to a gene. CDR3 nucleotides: TGCGCCAGCAGCCAAGGGAGGGCCGAGGAGACCCAGTACTTC. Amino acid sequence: CASSQGRAEETQYF.

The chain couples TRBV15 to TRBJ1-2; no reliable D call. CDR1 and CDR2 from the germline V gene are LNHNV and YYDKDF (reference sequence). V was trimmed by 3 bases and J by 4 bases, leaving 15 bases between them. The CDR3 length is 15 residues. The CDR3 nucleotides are TGTGCCACCAGCAGTTTGACCAGAGGAGCCTATGGCTACACCTTC. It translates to CATSSLTRGAYGYTF. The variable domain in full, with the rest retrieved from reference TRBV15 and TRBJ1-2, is DAMVIQNPRYQVTQFGKPVTLSCSQTLNHNVMYWYQQKSSQAPKLLFHYYDKDFNNEADTPDNFQSRRPNTSFCFLDIRSPGLGDTAMYLCATSSLTRGAYGYTFGSGTRLTVV.

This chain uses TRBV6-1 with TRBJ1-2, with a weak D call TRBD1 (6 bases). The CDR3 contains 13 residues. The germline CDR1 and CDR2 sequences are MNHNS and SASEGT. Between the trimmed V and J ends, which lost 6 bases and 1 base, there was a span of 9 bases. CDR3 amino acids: CASRDSFNYGYTF. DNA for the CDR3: TGTGCCAGCAGGGACAGTTTTAACTATGGCTACACCTTC.

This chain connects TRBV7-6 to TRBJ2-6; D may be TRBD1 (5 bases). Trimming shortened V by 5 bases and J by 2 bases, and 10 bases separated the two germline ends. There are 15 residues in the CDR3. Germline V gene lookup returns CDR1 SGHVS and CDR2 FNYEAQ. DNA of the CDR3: TGTGCCAGCAGCCCGACAGAAGCTGGGGCCAACGTCCTGACTTTC. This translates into CASSPTEAGANVLTF.

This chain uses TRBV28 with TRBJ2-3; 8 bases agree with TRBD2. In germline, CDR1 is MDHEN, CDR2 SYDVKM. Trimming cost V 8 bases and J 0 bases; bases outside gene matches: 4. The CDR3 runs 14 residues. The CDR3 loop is CASLSGTSTDTQYF. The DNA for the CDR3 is TGTGCCAGCCTTAGCGGGACGAGCACAGATACGCAGTATTTT.

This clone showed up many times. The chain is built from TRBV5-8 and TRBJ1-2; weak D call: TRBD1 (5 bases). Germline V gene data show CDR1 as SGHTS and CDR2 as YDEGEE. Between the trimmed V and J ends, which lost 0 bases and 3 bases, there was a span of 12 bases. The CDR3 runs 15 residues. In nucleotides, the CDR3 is TGTGCCAGCAGCTTGGGCGGGGCCCGTGACTATGGCTACACCTTC. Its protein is CASSLGGARDYGYTF.

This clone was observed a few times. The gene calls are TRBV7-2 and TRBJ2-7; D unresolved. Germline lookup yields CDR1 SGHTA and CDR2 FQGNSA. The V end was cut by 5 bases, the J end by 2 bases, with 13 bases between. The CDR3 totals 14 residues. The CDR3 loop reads CASSPRSGPYEQYF. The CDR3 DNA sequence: TGTGCCAGCAGCCCCCGGTCCGGTCCCTACGAGCAGTACTTC. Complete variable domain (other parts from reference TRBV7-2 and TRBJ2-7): GAGVSQSPSNKVTEKGKDVELRCDPISGHTALYWYRQSLGQGLEFLIYFQGNSAPDKSGLPSDRFSAERTGGSVSTLTIQRTQQEDSAVYLCASSPRSGPYEQYFGPGTRLTVT.

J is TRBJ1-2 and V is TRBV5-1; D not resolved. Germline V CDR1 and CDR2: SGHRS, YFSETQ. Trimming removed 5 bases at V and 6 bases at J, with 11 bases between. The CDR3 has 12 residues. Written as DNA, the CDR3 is TGCGCCAGCAGGGAGGAAAGCGATGGCTACACCTTC. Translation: CASREESDGYTF.

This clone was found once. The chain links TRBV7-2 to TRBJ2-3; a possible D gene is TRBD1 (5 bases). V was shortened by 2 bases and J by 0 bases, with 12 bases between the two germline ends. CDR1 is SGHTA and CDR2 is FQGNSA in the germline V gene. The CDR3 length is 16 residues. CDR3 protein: CASSLLGPTSTDTQYF. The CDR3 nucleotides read TGTGCCAGCAGCTTATTGGGGCCAACTAGCACAGATACGCAGTATTTT. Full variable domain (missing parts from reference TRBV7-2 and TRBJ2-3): GAGVSQSPSNKVTEKGKDVELRCDPISGHTALYWYRQSLGQGLEFLIYFQGNSAPDKSGLPSDRFSAERTGGSVSTLTIQRTQQEDSAVYLCASSLLGPTSTDTQYFGPGTRLTVL.

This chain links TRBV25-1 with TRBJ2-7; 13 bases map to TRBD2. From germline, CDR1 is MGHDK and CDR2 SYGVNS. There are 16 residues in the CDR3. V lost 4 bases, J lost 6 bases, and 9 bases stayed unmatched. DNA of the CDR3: TGTGCCAGCAGTGCCCCTGGACTAGCGGGAGAGGGCGAGCAGTACTTC. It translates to CASSAPGLAGEGEQYF.

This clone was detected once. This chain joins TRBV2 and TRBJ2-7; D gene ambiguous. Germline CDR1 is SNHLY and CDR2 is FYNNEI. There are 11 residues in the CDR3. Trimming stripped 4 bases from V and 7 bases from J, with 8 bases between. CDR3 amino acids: CASSGREEQYF. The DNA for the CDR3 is TGTGCCAGCAGTGGACGCGAAGAGCAGTACTTC.

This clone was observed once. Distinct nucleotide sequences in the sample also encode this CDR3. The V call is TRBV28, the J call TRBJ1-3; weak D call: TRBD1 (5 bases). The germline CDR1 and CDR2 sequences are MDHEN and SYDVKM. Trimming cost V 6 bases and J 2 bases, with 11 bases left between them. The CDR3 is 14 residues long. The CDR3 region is CASSPGGAGNTIYF. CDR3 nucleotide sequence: TGTGCCAGCAGCCCTGGGGGTGCTGGAAACACCATATATTTT.

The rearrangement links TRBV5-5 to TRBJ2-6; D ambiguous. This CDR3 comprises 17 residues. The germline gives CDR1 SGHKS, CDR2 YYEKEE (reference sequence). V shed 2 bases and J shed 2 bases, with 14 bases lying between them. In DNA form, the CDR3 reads TGTGCCAGCAGCTTAGGGCCAGGTGGTGCTGGGGCCAACGTCCTGACTTTC. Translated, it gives CASSLGPGGAGANVLTF.

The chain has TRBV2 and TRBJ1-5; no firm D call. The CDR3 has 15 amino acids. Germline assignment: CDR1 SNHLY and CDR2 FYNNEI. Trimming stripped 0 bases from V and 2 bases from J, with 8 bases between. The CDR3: CASSEARGGNQPQHF. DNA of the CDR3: TGTGCCAGCAGTGAAGCGCGTGGGGGCAATCAGCCCCAGCATTTT.